This entry lists 29 T cell receptor beta chains sequenced from one sample in a study of STAT3 mutations in large granular lymphocyte leukemia. TCRdb's copy holds only in-frame clones and misses some; the assay was immunoSEQ multiplex PCR. The table lists approximately 17,000 clones, roughly four fifths of them singletons. Study-wide results and limits: At least one immunodominant TCR beta clonotype appeared in every T-cell large granular lymphocyte leukemia patient.

These receptors lack a known antigen. The sample comprised peripheral blood mononuclear cells. The receptors originated from a man in his fifties or sixties with T-cell large granular lymphocyte leukemia. Some clones in this sample may be carry-over from other donors' samples.

This clone came up once. The V gene is TRBV4-3, the J gene TRBJ2-3; perhaps TRBD2 as D (5 bases). The CDR3 spans 15 residues. Germline CDR1 and CDR2: LGHNA and YSLEER. Deletions cut 5 bases from V and 4 bases from J, with 16 bases between. CDR3 DNA sequence: TGCGCCAGCAGCGTCGGCCTCGGGATCGCAGATACGCAGTATTTT. Translation: CASSVGLGIADTQYF.

This clone was counted a few times. The V call is TRBV7-8, the J call TRBJ1-1; D ambiguous. Germline CDR1 is SGHVS and CDR2 is FQNEAQ. The V gene lost 1 base and the J gene lost 7 bases, with 19 bases spanning the gap. This CDR3 has 16 residues. The CDR3 nucleotides are TGTGCCAGCAGCTTAGTGGCAGGCCAAACGGTCGGTGAAGCTTTCTTT. Its protein product is CASSLVAGQTVGEAFF.

The rearrangement links TRBV29-1 to TRBJ2-7, with a tentative D call TRBD2 (5 bases). V lost 7 bases and J 3 bases, leaving 13 bases between the germline ends. Germline CDR1 is SQVTM and CDR2 is ANQGSEA. The CDR3 totals 12 residues. The CDR3 loop is CSGRTGYYEQYF. In DNA form, the CDR3 reads TGCAGCGGAAGGACGGGATACTACGAGCAGTACTTC.

The CDR3 reads CASRKVTTNEKLFF. The CDR3 DNA sequence: TGTGCCAGTAGAAAAGTGACAACTAATGAAAAACTGTTTTTT. This sequence joins TRBV19 and TRBJ1-4; D is unclear. Germline assignment: CDR1 LNHDA and CDR2 SQIVND (reference sequence). The V end lost 6 bases, the J end lost 0 bases, and 8 bases lay between the germline ends. CDR3 length equals 14 residues.

The rearrangement joins TRBV5-1 to TRBJ2-5, with 10 nucleotides matching TRBD1. Germline values: CDR1 SGHRS, CDR2 YFSETQ. The CDR3 is 15 residues long. V trimming: 4 bases; J trimming: 5 bases; junction bases outside the gene matches: 8. CDR3 nucleotides: TGCGCCAGCAGCCGCCGGGACAGGGGACGGGAGACCCAGTACTTC. Translating it yields CASSRRDRGRETQYF.

About this clone: The same CDR3 can be traced to other DNA sequences in this sample. The genes are TRBV30 and TRBJ1-4; D might be TRBD1 (5 bases). CDR3 length: 15 amino acids. Germline CDR1 is GTSNPN and CDR2 is SVGIG (reference sequence). The V and J ends lost 3 bases and 5 bases respectively, with 16 bases between them. The CDR3 nucleotides read TGTGCCTGGAGCCGCCGCGGACATCCGAATGAAAAACTGTTTTTT. Protein sequence: CAWSRRGHPNEKLFF.

The genes are TRBV5-1 and TRBJ2-7, with 8 bases that match TRBD2. This CDR3 is 17 amino acids long. V lost 4 bases, J lost 5 bases, and 17 bases stayed unmatched. In germline, CDR1 is SGHRS, CDR2 YFSETQ. The CDR3 spells CASSPLTGMAGGDEQYF. The CDR3 DNA reads TGCGCCAGCAGCCCCTTAACCGGGATGGCCGGGGGGGACGAGCAGTACTTC.

V is TRBV4-1 and J is TRBJ2-1; D is ambiguous. Trimming removed 7 bases from V and 3 bases from J, with 7 bases in between. The CDR3 loop spans 12 amino acids. CDR1 and CDR2 (germline): MGHRA, YSYEKL. The CDR3 bases are TGCGCCAGCAAGGACGACTACAATGAGCAGTTCTTC. Translating it yields CASKDDYNEQFF.

This clone was seen only once. The chain joins TRBV10-3 to TRBJ2-2, with D possibly being TRBD1 (5 bases). The CDR3 runs 14 residues. The germline CDR1 and CDR2 sequences are ENHRY and SYGVKD. The V end was cut by 2 bases, the J end by 5 bases, with 9 bases between. The CDR3 region has the DNA TGTGCCATCAGTGAGGTTAGGGGAACCGGGGAGCTGTTTTTT. Its translation: CAISEVRGTGELFF.

The rearrangement links TRBV2 to TRBJ2-5, with a possible D match to TRBD2 (6 bases). Germline loops: CDR1 SNHLY, CDR2 FYNNEI. The CDR3 length is 15 residues. Trimming removed 2 bases at V and 5 bases at J, with 15 bases between. This CDR3 reads CASSESAGMVETQYF. The CDR3 DNA is TGTGCCAGCAGTGAATCTGCGGGGATGGTGGAGACCCAGTACTTC.

This chain joins TRBV6-1 and TRBJ2-7; 11 positions agree with TRBD1. CDR3 size: 15 residues. CDR1 and CDR2 (germline): MNHNS, SASEGT. V dropped 4 bases and J dropped 3; count of bases not matched to a gene: 5. CDR3: CASSADGTGGYEQYF. The CDR3 DNA is TGTGCCAGCAGTGCCGACGGGACAGGGGGCTACGAGCAGTACTTC.

The chain uses TRBV5-4 and TRBJ2-6; possible D gene TRBD1, 6 bases. The V end was cut by 3 bases, the J end by 3 bases, with 10 bases between. The CDR3 loop spans 15 amino acids. CDR1 and CDR2 (germline): SGHNT, YYREEE (reference sequence). For the CDR3, the DNA is TGTGCCAGCAGCTCTACAGGGTATGGGGCCAACGTCCTGACTTTC. Translated, it gives CASSSTGYGANVLTF.

The rearrangement links TRBV28 to TRBJ1-2; 7 bases align to TRBD1. Trimming took 5 bases from V and 6 from J; bases not matched to a gene: 9. The CDR3 is 14 amino acids. The germline V gene encodes CDR1 MDHEN and CDR2 SYDVKM. The DNA of the CDR3 is TGTGCCAGCAGTAGAACCGGGACAGTGGATGGCTACACCTTC. Amino acid sequence: CASSRTGTVDGYTF.

In its sample, this clone was seen a few times. The chain combines TRBV2 with TRBJ2-7, with TRBD1 matching 10 bases. Germline V gene sequence: CDR1 SNHLY, CDR2 FYNNEI. The CDR3 sequence is 15 residues long. After removal of 4 bases from V and 5 bases from J, the junction contained 8 bases not matched to a gene. For the CDR3, the DNA is TGTGCCAGCAGTGGGGACAGGGGCAGAGTCCACGAGCAGTACTTC. It specifies CASSGDRGRVHEQYF.

The count of this clone is one. This chain uses TRBV7-9 with TRBJ1-5; D possibly corresponds to TRBD1 (6 bases). Germline V CDR1 and CDR2: SEHNR, FQNEAQ (reference sequence). The V end lost 10 bases, the J end lost 2 bases, and 12 bases lay between the germline ends. This CDR3 comprises 13 residues. As DNA, the CDR3 is TGTGCCACCGAGGGGGGGGGCAATCAGCCCCAGCATTTT. Translating it yields CATEGGGNQPQHF.

This clone has more than one count but fewer than ten. The chain couples TRBV30 to TRBJ2-5; TRBD2 agrees at 10 bases. This CDR3 is 14 amino acids long. CDR1 and CDR2 from the germline V gene are GTSNPN and SVGIG (reference sequence). The ends lost 2 bases at V and 2 bases at J; junction bases unmatched: 2. The CDR3 DNA sequence: TGTGCCTGGAGTAGGACTAGCGGACAAGAGACCCAGTACTTC. Its translation is CAWSRTSGQETQYF.

This sequence joins TRBV7-2 and TRBJ1-5; tentatively, D is TRBD1 (5 bases). Germline V gene sequence: CDR1 SGHTA, CDR2 FQGNSA. The CDR3 covers 15 residues. V was clipped by 5 bases and J by 3 bases, with 14 bases between them. CDR3 protein: CASSPQGTSNQPQHF. CDR3 coding DNA: TGTGCCAGCAGCCCCCAGGGCACCTCCAATCAGCCCCAGCATTTT. The complete variable domain, with remaining parts taken from reference TRBV7-2 and TRBJ1-5, reads GAGVSQSPSNKVTEKGKDVELRCDPISGHTALYWYRQSLGQGLEFLIYFQGNSAPDKSGLPSDRFSAERTGGSVSTLTIQRTQQEDSAVYLCASSPQGTSNQPQHFGDGTRLSIL.

The CDR3 region is CASSPIVHITGELFF. DNA for the CDR3: TGTGCCAGCTCACCAATCGTCCACATCACCGGGGAGCTGTTTTTT. The V call is TRBV18, the J call TRBJ2-2; D ambiguous. Germline-derived CDR1 and CDR2 are KGHSH and LQKENI. The CDR3 is 15 residues long. Trimming took off 2 bases at V and 4 bases at J, with 11 bases between the two ends. Using reference TRBV18 and TRBJ2-2 for the parts outside the CDR3, the full variable domain is NAGVMQNPRHLVRRRGQEARLRCSPMKGHSHVYWYRQLPEEGLKFMVYLQKENIIDESGMPKERFSAEFPKEGPSILRIQQVVRGDSAAYFCASSPIVHITGELFFGEGSRLTVL.

V gene TRBV5-1 combines with J gene TRBJ2-3; D gene uncertain. The CDR3 runs 14 residues. V was pared by 0 bases and J by 2 bases, with 7 bases between. Per the germline V gene, CDR1 is SGHRS and CDR2 is YFSETQ. CDR3 residues: CASSLGALTDTQYF. CDR3 coding DNA: TGCGCCAGCAGCTTGGGGGCGCTCACAGATACGCAGTATTTT.

The chain joins TRBV4-1 to TRBJ1-6; 9 nucleotides match TRBD1. V was clipped by 4 bases and J by 1 base; unmatched bases: 2. The CDR3 consists of 16 residues. Germline V lookup: CDR1 MGHRA, CDR2 YSYEKL. The CDR3 nucleotides are TGCGCCAGCAGCCTAGGACAGGGGTCCTATAATTCACCCCTCCACTTT. It codes for CASSLGQGSYNSPLHF.

The chain links TRBV7-9 to TRBJ2-7; TRBD2 matches at 8 bases. The CDR3 spans 19 residues. CDR1 and CDR2 (germline): SEHNR, FQNEAQ (reference sequence). Trimming cost V 5 bases and J 5 bases; bases outside gene matches: 23. The CDR3: CASSLRGIDPGGLNHEQYF. CDR3 DNA sequence: TGTGCCAGCAGCCTCCGGGGGATTGATCCGGGAGGGCTAAATCACGAGCAGTACTTC. Combining the CDR3 with reference TRBV7-9 and TRBJ2-7 gives the whole variable domain DTGVSQNPRHKITKRGQNVTFRCDPISEHNRLYWYRQTLGQGPEFLTYFQNEAQLEKSRLLSDRFSAERPKGSFSTLEIQRTEQGDSAMYLCASSLRGIDPGGLNHEQYFGPGTRLTVT.

The chain links TRBV6-5 to TRBJ2-2, with D uncertain. This CDR3 is 12 amino acids long. Germline V CDR1 and CDR2: MNHEY, SVGAGI. The V gene lost 6 bases and the J gene lost 6 bases, with 8 bases spanning the gap. The CDR3 loop is CASSQISGELFF. In nucleotides, the CDR3 is TGTGCCAGCAGCCAGATTTCCGGGGAGCTGTTTTTT.

The chain joins TRBV5-6 to TRBJ2-7; the match to TRBD1 covers 10 bases. Germline CDR1 is SGHDT and CDR2 is YYEEEE. This CDR3 has 16 residues. Trimming removed 1 base from V and 2 bases from J; junction bases left unmatched: 6. The CDR3 here is CASSLSSGQGAYEQYF. CDR3 nucleotide sequence: TGTGCCAGCAGCTTGAGTAGTGGACAGGGGGCCTACGAGCAGTACTTC.

The J gene is TRBJ2-5, the V gene TRBV10-3, with D unresolved. Germline CDR1 ENHRY, CDR2 SYGVKD. Deletions cut 0 bases from V and 5 bases from J, with 7 bases between. This CDR3 spans 13 amino acids. CDR3 nucleotides: TGTGCCATCAGTGAGTCCCCCGGGGAGACCCAGTACTTC. This encodes CAISESPGETQYF.

The rearrangement joins TRBV11-2 to TRBJ2-5, with 12 bases aligning to TRBD2. Trimming removed 5 bases from V and 6 bases from J; junction bases left unmatched: 7. The CDR3 sequence is 15 residues long. CDR1 SGHAT and CDR2 FQNNGV come from the germline V gene. CDR3 nucleotide sequence: TGTGCCAGCAGCCCGACTAGCGGGAGTCTACAGACCCAGTACTTC. Translated, it gives CASSPTSGSLQTQYF. Based on the CDR3 plus reference TRBV11-2 and TRBJ2-5, the full variable domain is EAGVAQSPRYKIIEKRQSVAFWCNPISGHATLYWYQQILGQGPKLLIQFQNNGVVDDSQLPKDRFSAERLKGVDSTLKIQPAKLEDSAVYLCASSPTSGSLQTQYFGPGTRLLVL.

The chain recombines TRBV6-1 with TRBJ1-1; weak D call: TRBD1 (6 bases). Per the germline V gene, CDR1 is MNHNS and CDR2 is SASEGT. The CDR3 is 15 amino acids. With 5 bases removed from V and 4 bases from J, the gap between germline ends came to 17 bases. The CDR3 reads CASSRATRGLTEAFF. The CDR3 DNA reads TGTGCCAGCAGTAGGGCGACCCGGGGGCTCACTGAAGCTTTCTTT.

This chain links TRBV30 with TRBJ1-5; D uncertain. The germline gives CDR1 GTSNPN, CDR2 SVGIG (reference sequence). Trimming took off 2 bases at V and 2 bases at J, with 16 bases between the two ends. CDR3 length: 16 amino acids. The CDR3 is CAWSSRGGIRNQPQHF. CDR3 DNA: TGTGCCTGGAGTTCCCGGGGAGGGATTCGCAATCAGCCCCAGCATTTT.

The chain is built from TRBV5-6 and TRBJ1-5, with 7 nucleotides matching TRBD1. In germline, CDR1 is SGHDT, CDR2 YYEEEE. The CDR3 totals 14 residues. The ends lost 1 base at V and 4 bases at J; junction bases unmatched: 2. CDR3 coding DNA: TGTGCCAGCAGCTTGAGGGACAGAAATCAGCCCCAGCATTTT. Translated, it gives CASSLRDRNQPQHF.

The chain uses TRBV6-5 and TRBJ2-7, with a tentative D call TRBD1 (7 bases). CDR3 length: 15 residues. V was pared by 2 bases and J by 4 bases, with 15 bases between. Looked up from germline, CDR1 is MNHEY and CDR2 is SVGAGI. In DNA, the CDR3 is TGTGCCAGCAGTTACCGGGAGACAGGGCCTTACGAGCAGTACTTC. Its translation is CASSYRETGPYEQYF.